The 29 T cell receptor beta chains below come from one sample, sequenced in a study of identical twins. Using its own MiXCR run on the 5' RACE reads, TCRdb lists one record per CDR3 protein. The table lists approximately 410,000 distinct CDR3 sequences, about 18% of them singletons. Material: naive T cells sorted from blood. The source is a man aged 45-65 years in good health.

This clonotype was counted ten times or more. V is TRBV2 and J is TRBJ2-2; tentatively, D is TRBD1 (6 bases). This CDR3 is built from 14 residues. Germline V CDR1 and CDR2: SNHLY, FYNNEI. Trimming removed 5 bases at V and 2 bases at J, with 9 bases between. CDR3 sequence (DNA): TGTGCCAGCAGTCGGGACACCAACACCGGGGAGCTGTTTTTT. Protein: CASSRDTNTGELFF.

The DNA of the CDR3 is TGTGCCAGCAGCCAAGTGGGCAGGAGCTCCTATAATTCACCCCTCCACTTT. Its protein product is CASSQVGRSSYNSPLHF. The rearrangement joins TRBV3-1 to TRBJ1-6; D gene unclear. The CDR3 contains 17 residues. V lost 1 base and J 0 bases, leaving 10 bases between the germline ends. The germline CDR1 and CDR2 sequences are LGHDT and YNNKEL (reference sequence).

This clonotype has a handful of counts. The genes are TRBV18 and TRBJ2-7, with 10 nucleotides matching TRBD1. This CDR3 contains 15 residues. Losses at the gene ends were 1 base for V and 2 bases for J; bases not matched to a gene: 2. From germline, CDR1 is KGHSH and CDR2 LQKENI. The CDR3 region is CASSPQGQGTYEQYF. CDR3 in DNA: TGTGCCAGCTCACCACAGGGACAGGGGACCTACGAGCAGTACTTC. The full variable domain, completed using reference TRBV18 and TRBJ2-7, is NAGVMQNPRHLVRRRGQEARLRCSPMKGHSHVYWYRQLPEEGLKFMVYLQKENIIDESGMPKERFSAEFPKEGPSILRIQQVVRGDSAAYFCASSPQGQGTYEQYFGPGTRLTVT.

The chain carries TRBV2 and TRBJ2-5; the match to TRBD2 covers 9 bases. The CDR3 loop spans 15 amino acids. J was trimmed by 5 bases and V by 7 bases; bases with no gene match: 11. The germline V gene encodes CDR1 SNHLY and CDR2 FYNNEI. CDR3 sequence: CASTLAGASWETQYF. In nucleotides, the CDR3 is TGTGCCAGCACGTTAGCGGGGGCGTCTTGGGAGACCCAGTACTTC.

This clonotype was counted many times. The J gene is TRBJ1-2, the V gene TRBV7-6, with D perhaps TRBD1 (5 bases). Germline V gene lookup returns CDR1 SGHVS and CDR2 FNYEAQ. V lost 2 bases, J lost 2 bases, and 15 bases lay in between. CDR3 length equals 16 residues. The DNA for the CDR3 is TGTGCCAGCAGCTTAAACGGAGCCAGGGCGAACTATGGCTACACCTTC. Encoded protein: CASSLNGARANYGYTF.

The V and J genes are TRBV4-3 and TRBJ2-3; D gene ambiguous. The V gene lost 0 bases and the J gene lost 3 bases, with 13 bases spanning the gap. This CDR3 is 16 amino acids long. Per germline, CDR1 LGHNA and CDR2 YSLEER. The CDR3 sequence is CASSQDYDFQTDTQYF. In DNA form, the CDR3 reads TGCGCCAGCAGCCAAGATTATGACTTCCAGACAGATACGCAGTATTTT.

This sequence joins TRBV23-1 and TRBJ2-3; possible D gene TRBD1, 6 bases. TRBV23-1 has ORF status, its function being uncertain. The CDR3 length is 18 residues. Trimming cost V 1 base and J 6 bases, with 23 bases left between them. This CDR3 is CASSQFVYWGRKSDTQYF. The CDR3 nucleotides are TGCGCCAGCAGTCAATTCGTCTATTGGGGGCGCAAGTCTGATACGCAGTATTTT.

This clonotype was found a few times. This rearrangement joins TRBV5-1 to TRBJ1-1; 9 bases match TRBD1. The germline gives CDR1 SGHRS, CDR2 YFSETQ. The CDR3 runs to 15 residues. V trimming: 4 bases; J trimming: 1 base; junction bases outside the gene matches: 5. CDR3 sequence (DNA): TGCGCCAGCAGCACATCGACAGGGGGGAACACTGAAGCTTTCTTT. This gives the protein CASSTSTGGNTEAFF.

This clonotype was observed a few times. The chain joins TRBV5-1 to TRBJ2-3; D remains ambiguous. The CDR3 contains 13 residues. Germline-derived CDR1 and CDR2 are SGHRS and YFSETQ. Trimming left V 4 bases short and J 0 bases short, with 6 bases between. The CDR3 DNA reads as TGCGCCAGCAGCGCCTTTAGCACAGATACGCAGTATTTT. The encoded protein is CASSAFSTDTQYF. Variable domain in full (rest from reference TRBV5-1 and TRBJ2-3): KAGVTQTPRYLIKTRGQQVTLSCSPISGHRSVSWYQQTPGQGLQFLFEYFSETQRNKGNFPGRFSGRQFSNSRSEMNVSTLELGDSALYLCASSAFSTDTQYFGPGTRLTVL.

This clonotype was recorded at least ten times. The chain has TRBV11-2 and TRBJ2-5, with D possibly being TRBD2 (5 bases). V lost 8 bases and J 0 bases, leaving 10 bases between the germline ends. This CDR3 comprises 13 residues. The germline V gene has CDR1 SGHAT and CDR2 FQNNGV. The CDR3 region is CASYDYNQETQYF. The CDR3 DNA is TGTGCCAGCTATGACTACAACCAAGAGACCCAGTACTTC.

This clonotype was seen many times. V and J are TRBV15 and TRBJ2-1, with D tentatively TRBD1 (6 bases). Trimming cost V 3 bases and J 7 bases, with 7 bases left between them. CDR3 length equals 12 residues. Looked up from germline, CDR1 is LNHNV and CDR2 is YYDKDF (reference sequence). Here the CDR3 DNA reads TGTGCCACCAGCAGGGACAGAAATGAGCAGTTCTTC. Translated, it gives CATSRDRNEQFF.

The V call is TRBV13, the J call TRBJ2-7, with TRBD2 as a possible D gene (5 bases). CDR3 size: 13 residues. Germline lookup yields CDR1 PRHDT and CDR2 FYEKMQ (reference sequence). V dropped 0 bases and J dropped 7 bases, with 10 bases sitting between them. As DNA, the CDR3 is TGTGCCAGCAGCTTAGGGTACACTAGGGAGCAGTACTTC. Translating it yields CASSLGYTREQYF.

The chain couples TRBV2 to TRBJ2-7; TRBD2 matches 7 bases. The germline CDR1 and CDR2 sequences are SNHLY and FYNNEI. J gave up 0 bases and V 6 bases, and 17 bases lay outside the gene matches. The CDR3 has 18 residues. CDR3 sequence: CASSNDPAGLIVSYEQYF. The CDR3, as DNA: TGTGCCAGCAGCAACGATCCAGCGGGGTTAATAGTCTCCTACGAGCAGTACTTC.

This clonotype appeared a few times. The chain recombines TRBV5-1 with TRBJ2-1; D unresolved. V lost 0 bases and J 2 bases, leaving 9 bases between the germline ends. Germline V gene data show CDR1 as SGHRS and CDR2 as YFSETQ. The CDR3 covers 15 residues. The CDR3 protein is CASSLAVGAYNEQFF. CDR3 DNA sequence: TGCGCCAGCAGCTTGGCCGTGGGCGCCTACAATGAGCAGTTCTTC.

The chain recombines TRBV20-1 with TRBJ1-2; D call uncertain. The CDR3 has 12 amino acids. CDR1 and CDR2 from the germline V gene are DFQATT and SNEGSKA (reference sequence). CDR3 nucleotides: TGCAGCGGCACACCAGGAAACTATGGCTACACCTTC. It yields the protein CSGTPGNYGYTF.

The rearrangement uses TRBV24-1 and TRBJ2-6; TRBD1 matches at 7 bases. Germline trimming cut 5 bases from V and 2 bases from J; bases unmatched to any gene: 5. The CDR3 length is 16 residues. Per the germline V gene, CDR1 is KGHDR and CDR2 is SFDVKD. CDR3 in amino acids: CATSANTGAGANVLTF. In DNA form, the CDR3 reads TGTGCCACCAGTGCCAACACAGGGGCTGGGGCCAACGTCCTGACTTTC.

This sequence joins TRBV4-2 and TRBJ1-2; 7 bases match TRBD1. Trimming took 1 base from V and 4 from J; bases not matched to a gene: 6. CDR1 LGHNA and CDR2 YNFKEQ come from the germline V gene. CDR3 size: 15 residues. The CDR3 nucleotides are TGTGCCAGCAGCCAAGGTGAAGGGGGCGCCTATGGCTACACCTTC. Translated: CASSQGEGGAYGYTF.

The chain joins TRBV20-1 to TRBJ2-5; maybe TRBD2 (6 bases). Per the germline V gene, CDR1 is DFQATT and CDR2 is SNEGSKA (reference sequence). The CDR3 runs 12 residues. V shed 4 bases and J shed 4 bases, with 10 bases lying between them. This chain's CDR3 is CSATGLRETQYF. CDR3 DNA: TGCAGTGCTACGGGACTCCGAGAGACCCAGTACTTC.

This clonotype was seen repeatedly, ten times or more. The rearrangement uses TRBV15 and TRBJ1-2, with D possibly matching TRBD1 (5 bases). The CDR3 is made up of 15 amino acids. V lost 2 bases and J lost 2, with 12 bases in between. Germline V gene data show CDR1 as LNHNV and CDR2 as YYDKDF (reference sequence). The CDR3 loop reads CATSRRRGSNYGYTF. The CDR3 DNA reads as TGTGCCACCAGCAGACGCCGGGGCTCAAACTATGGCTACACCTTC.

V usage is TRBV20-1 and J usage is TRBJ2-2, with TRBD1 matching 7 bases. CDR3 length equals 15 residues. Per the germline V gene, CDR1 is DFQATT and CDR2 is SNEGSKA (reference sequence). The V and J ends lost 1 base and 2 bases, in that order; junction bases with no gene match: 4. CDR3 amino acids: CSARVRQGNTGELFF. In DNA, the CDR3 is TGCAGTGCTAGAGTAAGACAGGGTAACACCGGGGAGCTGTTTTTT.

This clonotype was observed a handful of times. The rearrangement uses TRBV6-5 and TRBJ1-3, with D tentatively TRBD1 (5 bases). This CDR3 contains 16 residues. Germline V CDR1 and CDR2: MNHEY, SVGAGI. Trimming cost V 0 bases and J 3 bases, with 12 bases left between them. The CDR3 DNA is TGTGCCAGCAGTTACTCGGGGCAGGGTTATGGAAACACCATATATTTT. This codes for CASSYSGQGYGNTIYF.

The rearrangement joins TRBV7-8 to TRBJ2-1; TRBD2 matches at 12 bases. The V gene end was trimmed by 3 bases and the J gene end by 9 bases; junction bases not matched to a gene: 6. Germline CDR1 SGHVS, CDR2 FQNEAQ. The CDR3 sequence is 15 residues long. In DNA form, the CDR3 reads TGTGCCAGCAGCTTCCGGACTAGCGGGGAAGGTGAGCAGTTCTTC. Translated, it gives CASSFRTSGEGEQFF.

This chain connects TRBV4-3 to TRBJ1-2; TRBD1 aligns across 7 bases. The CDR3 has 15 amino acids. V shed 1 base and J 4 bases; nucleotides not matched to a gene: 6. Germline CDR1 reads LGHNA; CDR2 reads YSLEER. As DNA, the CDR3 is TGCGCCAGCAGCCAAGTTGAAGGGGGCGCCTATGGCTACACCTTC. It codes for CASSQVEGGAYGYTF.

This clonotype was found many times. The chain couples TRBV5-1 to TRBJ2-3; D not resolved. The V gene lost 0 bases and the J gene lost 5 bases, with 10 bases spanning the gap. This CDR3 has 14 residues. Germline V gene sequence: CDR1 SGHRS, CDR2 YFSETQ. CDR3 residues: CASSLVQFGDTQYF. The DNA of the CDR3 is TGCGCCAGCAGCTTGGTACAGTTCGGAGATACGCAGTATTTT.

This clonotype was found many times. J is TRBJ2-7 and V is TRBV5-6; D unresolved. The CDR3 runs to 13 residues. V lost 0 bases and J lost 4, with 8 bases in between. CDR1 and CDR2 (germline): SGHDT, YYEEEE. This CDR3 reads CASSLGAGYEQYF. CDR3 in DNA: TGTGCCAGCAGCTTGGGGGCCGGGTACGAGCAGTACTTC. Full variable domain (rest looked up from reference TRBV5-6 and TRBJ2-7): DAGVTQSPTHLIKTRGQQVTLRCSPKSGHDTVSWYQQALGQGPQFIFQYYEEEERQRGNFPDRFSGHQFPNYSSELNVNALLLGDSALYLCASSLGAGYEQYFGPGTRLTVT.

The CDR3 coding sequence is TGCAGTGCTAGACCCAGACAGGGGGCTGGTAATTCACCCCTCCACTTT. Protein product: CSARPRQGAGNSPLHF. The V and J genes are TRBV20-1 and TRBJ1-6, with 10 nucleotides matching TRBD1. The V segment lost 2 bases and the J segment 6 bases; nucleotides outside the gene matches: 7. This CDR3 is 16 amino acids long. Germline lookup yields CDR1 DFQATT and CDR2 SNEGSKA (reference sequence).

In its sample, this clonotype was seen many times. The chain carries TRBV24-1 and TRBJ2-1, with 10 bases aligning to TRBD2. The V segment lost 12 bases and the J segment 3 bases; nucleotides outside the gene matches: 28. Per the germline V gene, CDR1 is KGHDR and CDR2 is SFDVKD. This CDR3 contains 21 residues. CDR3 coding DNA: TGTGCCCACAGGGGATTGGGCGACAGGGAGAAGCGGGAGGGGTTCTACAATGAGCAGTTCTTC. Its translation: CAHRGLGDREKREGFYNEQFF.

The chain couples TRBV6-5 to TRBJ2-4; D is unresolved. Germline-derived CDR1 and CDR2 are MNHEY and SVGAGI. V was shortened by 5 bases and J by 1 base, with 12 bases between the two germline ends. CDR3 length: 15 residues. CDR3 sequence: CASSLHRRAKNIQYF. The DNA for the CDR3 is TGTGCCAGCAGTCTACACCGGCGGGCCAAAAACATTCAGTACTTC.

The CDR3 DNA sequence: TGCAGTGCTAGAGATCTTCTCTTGTCAGATACGCAGTATTTT. Encoded protein: CSARDLLLSDTQYF. The chain combines TRBV20-1 with TRBJ2-3; D not certain. Germline V gene sequence: CDR1 DFQATT, CDR2 SNEGSKA (reference sequence). V gave up 0 bases and J gave up 4 bases, with 11 bases separating them. The CDR3 length is 14 residues.